The rows below give T cell receptor beta chains drawn from one sample of a study of cytomegalovirus exposure and HLA in healthy donors. Some clones are missing from TCRdb's copy, which holds only in-frame ones; the method was immunoSEQ multiplex PCR. The sample data list around 190,000 clones. The specimen was PBMCs. Receptors were obtained from a woman aged 25 to 39 in good health and CMV-seropositive. CDR3s include the opening cysteine and the closing phenylalanine or tryptophan. Each record gives: J gene, D gene, V gene, CDR3 protein, CDR3 DNA. D genes are given only for firm matches.

j_gene: TRBJ2-7
d_gene: TRBD2
v_gene: TRBV18
CDR3aa: CASSPGTTNYEQYF
CDR3nt: TGTGCCAGCTCACCAGGGACTACTAATTACGAGCAGTACTTC

j_gene: TRBJ2-7
d_gene: TRBD2
v_gene: TRBV28
CDR3aa: CASSASGRAYEQYF
CDR3nt: TGTGCCAGCAGTGCTAGCGGGAGGGCCTACGAGCAGTACTTC

j_gene: TRBJ1-1
d_gene: NA
v_gene: TRBV19
CDR3aa: CASKGTQVSTEAFF
CDR3nt: TGTGCCAGTAAGGGCACACAGGTTAGCACTGAAGCTTTCTTT

j_gene: TRBJ1-2
d_gene: NA
v_gene: TRBV15
CDR3aa: CATSRESRGADPYGYTF
CDR3nt: TGTGCCACCAGCAGAGAGTCTCGGGGGGCTGACCCCTATGGCTACACCTTC

j_gene: TRBJ1-1
d_gene: NA
v_gene: TRBV6-5
CDR3aa: CASSLIRGTEAFF
CDR3nt: TGTGCCAGCAGTTTGATCAGGGGCACTGAAGCTTTCTTT

j_gene: TRBJ2-1
d_gene: TRBD1
v_gene: TRBV7-2
CDR3aa: CASSSTSGTGGNEQFF
CDR3nt: TGTGCCAGCAGCTCGACTTCCGGGACAGGTGGCAATGAGCAGTTCTTC

j_gene: TRBJ2-3
d_gene: NA
v_gene: TRBV19
CDR3aa: CASSIGSADTQYF
CDR3nt: TGTGCCAGTAGTATCGGTAGTGCAGATACGCAGTATTTT

j_gene: TRBJ1-2
d_gene: TRBD1
v_gene: TRBV19
CDR3aa: CASSNPTGGWYGYTF
CDR3nt: TGTGCCAGTAGTAACCCGACAGGGGGCTGGTATGGCTACACCTTC

j_gene: TRBJ1-3
d_gene: TRBD1
v_gene: TRBV27
CDR3aa: CASSLAGGSGNTIYF
CDR3nt: TGTGCCAGCAGTTTGGCAGGGGGCTCTGGAAACACCATATATTTT

j_gene: TRBJ1-5
d_gene: NA
v_gene: TRBV4-1
CDR3aa: CASSQQGDQPQHF
CDR3nt: TGCGCCAGCAGCCAGCAGGGTGATCAGCCCCAGCATTTT

j_gene: TRBJ2-1
d_gene: TRBD2
v_gene: TRBV25-1
CDR3aa: CASSGGGPLAGDHNEQFF
CDR3nt: TGTGCCAGCAGCGGAGGGGGGCCTCTAGCGGGAGACCACAATGAGCAGTTCTTC

j_gene: TRBJ1-1
d_gene: NA
v_gene: TRBV5-4
CDR3aa: CASSYNVYTEAFF
CDR3nt: TGTGCCAGCAGCTACAACGTGTACACTGAAGCTTTCTTT

j_gene: TRBJ2-2
d_gene: NA
v_gene: TRBV27
CDR3aa: CASSRRTANPANTGELFF
CDR3nt: TGTGCCAGCAGTCGCCGGACAGCTAACCCAGCGAACACCGGGGAGCTGTTTTTT

j_gene: TRBJ2-1
d_gene: TRBD2
v_gene: TRBV18
CDR3aa: CASSKTSAGNEQFF
CDR3nt: TGTGCCAGCTCAAAAACTAGCGCTGGCAATGAGCAGTTCTTC

j_gene: TRBJ1-5
d_gene: TRBD1
v_gene: TRBV7-2
CDR3aa: CASSRYFGTGGNQPQHF
CDR3nt: TGTGCCAGCAGCCGTTACTTCGGGACAGGGGGGAATCAGCCCCAGCATTTT

j_gene: TRBJ2-2
d_gene: NA
v_gene: TRBV27
CDR3aa: CASSLWGGTGELFF
CDR3nt: TGTGCCAGCAGTTTATGGGGAGGCACCGGGGAGCTGTTTTTT

j_gene: TRBJ1-3
d_gene: NA
v_gene: TRBV19
CDR3aa: CASNAKQGSGNTIYF
CDR3nt: TGTGCCAGTAACGCGAAACAGGGCTCTGGAAACACCATATATTTT

j_gene: TRBJ2-2
d_gene: NA
v_gene: TRBV9
CDR3aa: CASSASTGTHTGELFF
CDR3nt: TGTGCCAGCAGCGCTAGTACAGGGACCCACACCGGGGAGCTGTTTTTT

j_gene: TRBJ1-1
d_gene: NA
v_gene: TRBV27
CDR3aa: CASSSDRGEAFF
CDR3nt: TGTGCCAGCAGTTCGGATCGGGGTGAAGCTTTCTTT

j_gene: TRBJ2-5
d_gene: TRBD2
v_gene: TRBV7-7
CDR3aa: CASSPRTSGGETQYF
CDR3nt: TGTGCCAGCAGCCCTCGGACTAGCGGGGGAGAGACCCAGTACTTC

j_gene: TRBJ1-1
d_gene: NA
v_gene: TRBV30
CDR3aa: CARVGGPGTEAFF
CDR3nt: TGTGCCCGCGTGGGGGGGCCGGGCACTGAAGCTTTCTTT

j_gene: TRBJ2-1
d_gene: NA
v_gene: TRBV30
CDR3aa: CAWMAVGSYNEQFF
CDR3nt: TGTGCCTGGATGGCGGTCGGCTCCTACAATGAGCAGTTCTTC

j_gene: TRBJ1-4
d_gene: TRBD1
v_gene: TRBV9
CDR3aa: CATNPSGGEGEKLFF
CDR3nt: TGTGCCACCAACCCTTCAGGGGGCGAGGGTGAAAAACTGTTTTTT

j_gene: TRBJ1-3
d_gene: NA
v_gene: TRBV15
CDR3aa: CATSSNSGNTIYF
CDR3nt: TGTGCCACCAGCAGTAACTCTGGAAACACCATATATTTT

j_gene: TRBJ1-2
d_gene: NA
v_gene: TRBV19
CDR3aa: CASSIGPGSANGYTF
CDR3nt: TGTGCCAGTAGTATAGGACCCGGGAGCGCTAATGGCTACACCTTC

j_gene: TRBJ2-7
d_gene: TRBD2
v_gene: TRBV11-2
CDR3aa: CASSLMAGGLAYEQYF
CDR3nt: TGTGCCAGCAGCTTAATGGCGGGGGGGCTCGCCTACGAGCAGTACTTC

j_gene: TRBJ2-7
d_gene: NA
v_gene: TRBV5-8
CDR3aa: CASSLGAGGPYEQYF
CDR3nt: TGTGCCAGCAGCTTGGGCGCCGGGGGTCCCTACGAGCAGTACTTC

j_gene: TRBJ1-5
d_gene: NA
v_gene: TRBV6-6
CDR3aa: CASTDRLLNQQPQHF
CDR3nt: TGTGCCAGCACCGACCGACTATTAAATCAACAGCCCCAGCATTTT

j_gene: TRBJ2-3
d_gene: TRBD1
v_gene: TRBV29-1
CDR3aa: CSAGKSGTATDTQYF
CDR3nt: TGCAGCGCCGGAAAGTCCGGGACAGCAACAGATACGCAGTATTTT

j_gene: TRBJ1-1
d_gene: NA
v_gene: TRBV11-2
CDR3aa: CASSLGAWNTEAFF
CDR3nt: TGTGCCAGCAGCTTGGGGGCTTGGAACACTGAAGCTTTCTTT

j_gene: TRBJ2-7
d_gene: NA
v_gene: TRBV10-1
CDR3aa: CATLDPRVPYEQYF
CDR3nt: TGCGCCACTCTGGACCCCAGGGTACCCTACGAGCAGTACTTC

j_gene: TRBJ2-7
d_gene: TRBD2
v_gene: TRBV5-6
CDR3aa: CASSWRLAGVSSYEQYF
CDR3nt: TGTGCCAGCAGCTGGCGACTAGCGGGAGTGAGCTCCTACGAGCAGTACTTC

j_gene: TRBJ2-1
d_gene: TRBD2
v_gene: TRBV2
CDR3aa: CASSVVRPGLAGATGNEQFF
CDR3nt: TGTGCCAGCAGCGTTGTTCGGCCGGGACTAGCGGGGGCAACTGGCAATGAGCAGTTCTTC

j_gene: TRBJ1-3
d_gene: NA
v_gene: TRBV7-2
CDR3aa: CASSLVRDSGNTIYF
CDR3nt: TGTGCCAGCAGCTTAGTCCGGGACTCTGGAAACACCATATATTTT

j_gene: TRBJ1-3
d_gene: TRBD1
v_gene: TRBV2
CDR3aa: CASSAGTGVGGRNTIYF
CDR3nt: TGTGCCAGCAGTGCCGGGACAGGGGTAGGGGGGAGAAACACCATATATTTT

j_gene: TRBJ1-4
d_gene: NA
v_gene: TRBV7-6
CDR3aa: CASSSYATNEKLFF
CDR3nt: TGTGCCAGCAGCTCGTATGCAACTAATGAAAAACTGTTTTTT

j_gene: TRBJ1-4
d_gene: TRBD1
v_gene: TRBV19
CDR3aa: CASSHRTGNPANEKLFF
CDR3nt: TGTGCCAGTAGCCACCGGACAGGGAATCCGGCTAATGAAAAACTGTTTTTT

j_gene: TRBJ2-3
d_gene: TRBD1
v_gene: TRBV25-1
CDR3aa: CASSVTGGGDTQYF
CDR3nt: TGTGCCAGCAGCGTGACAGGGGGGGGAGATACGCAGTATTTT

j_gene: TRBJ2-1
d_gene: TRBD2
v_gene: TRBV14
CDR3aa: CASSQAAGGYDEQFF
CDR3nt: TGTGCCAGCAGCCAGGCGGCGGGAGGGTATGATGAGCAGTTCTTC

j_gene: TRBJ1-3
d_gene: NA
v_gene: TRBV6-5
CDR3aa: CASSFRQNSGNTIYF
CDR3nt: TGTGCCAGCAGCTTCAGACAGAACTCTGGAAACACCATATATTTT

j_gene: TRBJ2-7
d_gene: NA
v_gene: TRBV29-1
CDR3aa: CSVGWQSSYEQYF
CDR3nt: TGCAGCGTTGGTTGGCAAAGCTCCTACGAGCAGTACTTC